This TCR beta chain derives from a study of cytomegalovirus exposure and HLA in healthy donors. Regarding the study as a whole: Prior analysis indicated that the majority of TCR beta V segments exhibited productivity approximately 87% or approximately 30% of the time. After further analysis at a later stage, 15,000 to 20,000 TCR beta sequences were associated with HLA alleles at 0.05 false discovery rate.

Comments on this clone: Its target is unknown.

The CDR3 covers 15 residues. Losses at the gene ends were 2 bases for V and 7 bases for J; bases not matched to a gene: 5. Looked up from germline, CDR1 is MNHEY and CDR2 is SMNVEV (reference sequence). The primer mix had 60 Vbeta and 13 Jbeta primers. Assay: immunoSEQ multiplex PCR; the TCRdb copy retains only in-frame clones and omits some. This table has about 200,000 clones, 70% to 80% appearing once. This sequence joins TRBV27 and TRBJ2-3; 11 bases line up with TRBD2. This clonotype was sampled from a male donor in good health and CMV-seronegative. The specimen sequenced was PBMCs. CDR3 nucleotides: TGTGCCAGCAGTTTAAATAGCGGGAGGGCAAATACGCAGTATTTT. As protein: CASSLNSGRANTQYF.